Shown below are 9 T cell receptor beta chains from a single sample sequenced in a study of shared clonotypes between healthy human individuals. Clones were sequenced by immunoSEQ multiplex PCR, and TCRdb holds only the in-frame ones, with some missing. The table lists millions of clones, 85% to 95% of them singletons, with 0.1% to 0.15% in the top ten. The sample taken for sequencing was naive CD4+ T cells sorted from blood. Subset defined: CD45RA+ positively selected. The source is a man between 18 and 29 years old in good health.

Points on this clone: Being one base from a much bigger clone, this may be a read error. Other DNA sequences in the sample encode the same CDR3. The chain recombines TRBV5-1 with TRBJ2-5, with D uncertain. Trimming took off 0 bases at V and 1 base at J, with 4 bases between the two ends. The CDR3 is 13 amino acids. Germline V lookup: CDR1 SGHRS, CDR2 YFSETQ. The CDR3 reads CASSLGGQETQYF. Written as DNA, the CDR3 is TGCGCCAGCAGCTTGGGAGGCCAAGAGACCCAGTACTTC.

The chain uses TRBV19 and TRBJ2-7; D is unresolved. Trimming took 1 base from V and 3 from J, leaving 10 bases between them. Germline CDR1 is LNHDA and CDR2 is SQIVND (reference sequence). The CDR3 loop spans 14 amino acids. The CDR3 is CASSIGAGYYEQYF. In DNA form, the CDR3 reads TGTGCCAGTAGTATAGGGGCCGGATACTACGAGCAGTACTTC.

The chain is built from TRBV2 and TRBJ2-6; the D is unclear. The ends were cut back, 6 bases at V and 0 bases at J, with 6 bases in the middle. Germline V gene sequence: CDR1 SNHLY, CDR2 FYNNEI. This CDR3 contains 14 residues. CDR3 coding DNA: TGTGCCAGCAGACGGCTCTCTGGGGCCAACGTCCTGACTTTC. Translating it yields CASRRLSGANVLTF.

The sample holds one count of this clone. The sample has other DNA sequences that encode this CDR3 too. This sequence joins TRBV4-3 and TRBJ2-7, with D unclear. Trimming removed 0 bases at V and 2 bases at J, with 8 bases between. The CDR3 totals 14 residues. Germline loops: CDR1 LGHNA, CDR2 YSLEER. CDR3 DNA: TGCGCCAGCAGCCAAGAACCAGGACCCTACGAGCAGTACTTC. Its translation is CASSQEPGPYEQYF.

The chain carries TRBV19 and TRBJ2-3; possibly TRBD1 for D (6 bases). Germline CDR1 and CDR2: LNHDA and SQIVND (reference sequence). CDR3 length equals 16 residues. V lost 2 bases to trimming and J lost 2 bases, with 14 bases between them. Here the CDR3 reads CASSISGRGTTDTQYF. The CDR3 coding sequence is TGTGCCAGTAGTATATCCGGCAGGGGTACCACAGATACGCAGTATTTT.

The chain carries TRBV7-2 and TRBJ2-7; D uncertain. Trimming pared 4 bases from V and 6 bases from J, leaving 10 bases between. Germline CDR1 reads SGHTA; CDR2 reads FQGNSA. The CDR3 covers 12 residues. The CDR3 reads CASSSQGLEQYF. DNA of the CDR3: TGTGCCAGCAGCTCCCAAGGGCTCGAGCAGTACTTC.

This chain uses TRBV29-1 with TRBJ2-7; TRBD2 matches 7 bases. From germline, CDR1 is SQVTM and CDR2 ANQGSEA. The CDR3 has 15 residues. Trimming at V came to 7 bases and at J to 0 bases, leaving 12 bases not matched to a gene. The CDR3 sequence: CSAIRDRGVSYEQYF. As DNA, the CDR3 is TGCAGCGCGATCCGTGACCGGGGGGTCTCCTACGAGCAGTACTTC.

The chain joins TRBV5-1 to TRBJ1-1; D possibly corresponds to TRBD1 (6 bases). CDR1 SGHRS and CDR2 YFSETQ come from the germline V gene. This CDR3 has 14 residues. V dropped 4 bases and J dropped 1 base, with 11 bases sitting between them. In DNA, the CDR3 is TGCGCCAGCAGCGCGGGACACACGAACACTGAAGCTTTCTTT. Translated, it gives CASSAGHTNTEAFF.

This clone was seen a handful of times. This CDR3 is also generated by other DNA sequences in the sample. The rearrangement uses TRBV7-9 and TRBJ1-2; 8 positions match TRBD1. V dropped 2 bases and J dropped 4; count of bases not matched to a gene: 0. The length of the CDR3 is 13 residues. Germline V gives CDR1 SEHNR, CDR2 FQNEAQ (reference sequence). In nucleotides, the CDR3 is TGTGCCAGCAGCTTAACAGGGGGCTATGGCTACACCTTC. Amino acid sequence: CASSLTGGYGYTF.